The 32 T cell receptor beta chains below all came from one sample that was sequenced in a study of T cells in women clearing cervical HPV infection. The table came from immunoSEQ multiplex PCR; TCRdb's copy has only in-frame clones and leaves some out. The table lists tens of thousands of clones. Material for sequencing was blood buffy coat. The receptors originated from a woman between 18 and 69 years old with a cervical HPV16 infection that either progressed to CIN3+ or cleared (not recorded which).

With respect to this clone: Read coverage stops 3 residues before the CDR3 terminus; the germline J gene supplies the remainder. This sequence joins TRBV2 and TRBJ1-2; 8 bases map to TRBD1. Trimming took 6 bases from V and 4 from J; bases not matched to a gene: 7. The CDR3 sequence is 14 residues long. Germline V gene sequence: CDR1 SNHLY, CDR2 FYNNEI. CDR3 residues: CASSSGQEIYGYTF. CDR3 DNA, as far as it was read: TGTGCCAGCAGCTCGGGACAGGAAATCTATGGC.

Comments on this clone: Read sequence stops 3 residues before the CDR3 end, and the germline J gene provides the missing end. The genes are TRBV5-1 and TRBJ2-3, with 9 bases that match TRBD2. CDR1 SGHRS and CDR2 YFSETQ come from the germline V gene. This CDR3 comprises 17 residues. The part of the CDR3 DNA that was read is TGCGCCAGCAGCTTGGGTCAACTAGCGGGTGGTCAAGAGACG. Translated, it gives CASSLGQLAGGQET. The whole CDR3 sequence reads CASSLGQLAGGQETQYF.

Details on this clone: The CDR3 end lies 3 residues beyond the end of the read and is filled in from the germline J gene. V and J are TRBV7-2 and TRBJ2-1; 7 bases agree with TRBD2. J was trimmed by 9 bases and V by 7 bases; bases with no gene match: 9. The germline V gene has CDR1 SGHTA and CDR2 FQGNSA. The CDR3 is 13 residues long. Here the CDR3 reads CASTGLVVAEQFF. The DNA read from the CDR3 is TGTGCCAGCACAGGACTAGTCGTAGCTGAG.

As regards this clone: Coverage ceases 3 residues before the CDR3 finishes, and the germline J gene fills in the end. This chain uses TRBV19 with TRBJ1-6; 7 nucleotides align to TRBD1. Trimming cost V 2 bases and J 8 bases; bases outside gene matches: 9. CDR3 length: 16 residues. Germline V gene sequence: CDR1 LNHDA, CDR2 SQIVND (reference sequence). The CDR3 bases that were read are TGTGCCAGTAGTATACTGTCCGGCAGGGGGGATTCACCC. It translates to CASSILSGRGDSP. The entire CDR3 protein reads CASSILSGRGDSPLHF.

To note about this clone: The read is 3 residues too short to cover the CDR3 end, so that end is filled in from the germline J gene. The chain joins TRBV29-1 to TRBJ2-5; TRBD1 agrees at 8 bases. This CDR3 comprises 14 residues. CDR1 and CDR2 from the germline V gene are SQVTM and ANQGSEA. With 6 bases clipped from V and 4 bases from J, the junction kept 10 bases outside the gene matches. CDR3 bases read: TGCAGCGTGGATGGACAGGGAGAGCGAGAGACC. Translated: CSVDGQGERET. The complete CDR3 protein is CSVDGQGERETQYF.

On this clone: The read is 3 residues too short to cover the CDR3 end, so that end is filled in from the germline J gene. This chain connects TRBV10-3 to TRBJ1-5, with D hard to call. Germline CDR1 is ENHRY and CDR2 is SYGVKD. This CDR3 contains 14 residues. Trimming left V 0 bases short and J 1 base short, with 4 bases between. The sequenced CDR3 bases are TGTGCCATCAGTGAGTCGAGGAGCAATCAGCCC. Encoded protein: CAISESRSNQP. The CDR3 reads in full as CAISESRSNQPQHF.

A remark on this clone: The CDR3 end falls 3 residues outside the read, so it is completed with the germline J gene. This sequence joins TRBV5-1 and TRBJ2-1, with 9 bases identical to TRBD1. Germline CDR1 and CDR2: SGHRS and YFSETQ. There are 14 residues in the CDR3. J lost 4 bases, V lost 7 bases, and 6 bases had no gene match. CDR3 DNA (partial): TGCGCCAGCGGGGGACAGGGTAGTTACAATGAG. It codes for CASGGQGSYNE. The CDR3 in its entirety is CASGGQGSYNEQFF.

A remark on this clone: Compared with germline, one end of the junction differs, possibly owing to a read error. With the read ending 3 residues before the CDR3 end, the germline J gene is used to fill in that end. This specimen includes other DNA sequences encoding the same CDR3. The gene calls are TRBV5-1 and TRBJ1-3, with 8 bases identical to TRBD1. Germline CDR1 SGHRS, CDR2 YFSETQ. The CDR3 loop spans 15 amino acids. The CDR3 sequence is CASSFGQGSGNTIYF. The DNA read from the CDR3 is TGCGCCAGCAGTTTCGGACAGGGCTCTGGAAACACA.

Concerning this clone itself: The read ends 3 residues early relative to the CDR3; the germline J gene fills the gap. This sequence joins TRBV18 and TRBJ1-2; 10 positions match TRBD1. From germline, CDR1 is KGHSH and CDR2 LQKENI. The CDR3 extends over 14 amino acids. With V trimmed by 6 bases and J by 3 bases, 4 bases remained unmatched. CDR3 bases read: TGTGCCAGCTCCCCGACAGGGGGCGACTATGGC. This sequence encodes CASSPTGGDYG. From start to end, the CDR3 is CASSPTGGDYGYTF.

Worth noting for this clone: The read falls 3 residues short of the CDR3 end, and the missing part is taken from the germline J gene. This chain joins TRBV12-3 or TRBV12-4 and TRBJ2-3, with 7 bases identical to TRBD2. V shed 3 bases and J 3 bases; nucleotides not matched to a gene: 3. This CDR3 is built from 14 residues. The chain's CDR3 is CASSFRRGTDTQYF. CDR3 DNA, as far as it was read: TGTGCCAGCAGTTTCCGGCGGGGGACAGATACG.

For this clone: The read is 3 residues too short to cover the CDR3 end, so that end is filled in from the germline J gene. The chain recombines TRBV2 with TRBJ2-2; a weak D match, TRBD2 (6 bases). V was cut by 7 bases and J by 1 base, with 10 bases left in between. The CDR3 sequence is 14 residues long. Looked up from germline, CDR1 is SNHLY and CDR2 is FYNNEI. Partial CDR3 DNA: TGTGCCAGCACCTCGGGACTGAACACCGGGGAG. Translation: CASTSGLNTGE. Given in full, the CDR3 is CASTSGLNTGELFF.

In regard to this clone: The read finishes 3 residues shy of the CDR3 end, and the germline J gene is used to complete it. J is TRBJ1-2 and V is TRBV7-9; D may be TRBD1 (6 bases). The CDR3 is 15 amino acids. The germline V gene encodes CDR1 SEHNR and CDR2 FQNEAQ (reference sequence). CDR3 residues: CASSLEQGLPYDYTF. The part of the CDR3 DNA that was read is TGTGCCAGCAGCTTAGAACAGGGCCTACCCTACGAC.

Details on this clone: Read data end 3 residues before the CDR3 end; the end is taken from the germline J gene. V usage is TRBV7-6 and J usage is TRBJ2-7, with D possibly TRBD2 on 5 matching bases. V gave up 1 base and J gave up 6 bases, with 13 bases separating them. Germline-derived CDR1 and CDR2 are SGHVS and FNYEAQ. This CDR3 is built from 14 residues. The CDR3 loop is CASSLGHNRGEQYF. The sequenced CDR3 bases are TGTGCCAGCAGCTTAGGGCACAATCGGGGCGAG.

By frequency, this clone registers medium-sized (0.01 to 0.1%). The read stops 3 residues short of the end of the CDR3; the missing end is completed from the germline J gene. This sequence joins TRBV6-2 or TRBV6-3 and TRBJ2-7; the match to TRBD1 covers 9 bases. The CDR3 is 14 residues long. The ends lost 5 bases at V and 5 bases at J; junction bases unmatched: 7. Germline assignment: CDR1 MNHEY and CDR2 SVGEGT. This chain's CDR3 is CASSGPGQGHEQYF. CDR3 DNA, as far as it was read: TGTGCCAGCAGTGGACCGGGACAGGGCCACGAG.

In regard to this clone: The read gets to within 3 residues of the CDR3 end, and the germline J gene fills in the rest. V gene TRBV30 combines with J gene TRBJ1-2; 7 bases map to TRBD1. Germline loops: CDR1 GTSNPN, CDR2 SVGIG (reference sequence). The CDR3 covers 12 residues. The ends lost 5 bases at V and 5 bases at J; junction bases unmatched: 5. The part of the CDR3 DNA that was read is TGTGCCTGGCTCCGGGACAGATATGGC. The encoded protein is CAWLRDRYG. The full CDR3 protein reads CAWLRDRYGYTF.

Points on this clone: The sequenced fragment ends 3 residues before the CDR3 boundary, so the rest is inferred from the germline J gene. V is TRBV20-1 and J is TRBJ2-2; D possibly corresponds to TRBD1 (5 bases). From germline, CDR1 is DFQATT and CDR2 SNEGSKA (reference sequence). The CDR3 runs 14 residues. The sequenced CDR3 bases are TGCAGTGCTTCTCAGGGTGGGCAAAATTCACCG. It specifies CSASQGGQNSP. The entire CDR3 is CSASQGGQNSPLFF.

Note on this clone: Read sequence stops 3 residues before the CDR3 end, and the germline J gene provides the missing end. The rearrangement links TRBV15 to TRBJ2-3, with TRBD2 matching over 10 bases. V shed 3 bases, J shed 3 bases, and the junction held 6 bases outside the gene matches. The CDR3 length is 16 residues. Germline V gives CDR1 LNHNV, CDR2 YYDKDF (reference sequence). The covered CDR3 bases are TGTGCCACCAGCAGGACACTAGCGGGGACAACAGATACG. Encoded protein: CATSRTLAGTTDT. The full CDR3 protein is CATSRTLAGTTDTQYF.

For this clone: A read error may account for a junction end that differs from germline. The sequenced fragment ends 3 residues before the CDR3 boundary, so the rest is inferred from the germline J gene. The chain combines TRBV4-2 with TRBJ2-3; the D gene is possibly TRBD2 (7 bases). The CDR3 length is 16 residues. Germline lookup yields CDR1 LGHNA and CDR2 YNFKEQ. CDR3 bases read: TGCGCCAGCAGGAAAGAGGGGGGGCTGAGCACAGATACG. As protein: CASRKEGGLSTDT. The entire CDR3 protein is CASRKEGGLSTDTQYF.

For this clone: The read ends 3 residues before the CDR3 terminus; that terminus is restored from the germline J gene. The rearrangement joins TRBV6-2 or TRBV6-3 to TRBJ1-2, with D uncertain. Looked up from germline, CDR1 is MNHEY and CDR2 is SVGEGT. This CDR3 contains 12 residues. CDR3 sequence: CASRSYGEGYTF. CDR3 DNA (partial): TGTGCCAGCAGGAGCTACGGGGAGGGC.

Of note for this clone: The CDR3 goes on 3 residues after the read ends, and that part is filled in from the germline J gene. The gene calls are TRBV20-1 and TRBJ2-5; 10 bases line up with TRBD2. The germline CDR1 and CDR2 sequences are DFQATT and SNEGSKA (reference sequence). The CDR3 contains 15 residues. Trimming took 5 bases from V and 5 from J; bases not matched to a gene: 11. The covered CDR3 bases are TGCAGTGCTGGAGCGGGGGGGCCTCTAGACGAGACC. This sequence encodes CSAGAGGPLDET. The full-length CDR3 reads as CSAGAGGPLDETQYF.

Turning to this clone: The sequenced fragment ends 3 residues before the CDR3 boundary, so the rest is inferred from the germline J gene. This chain joins TRBV14 and TRBJ2-3; 7 positions match TRBD1. CDR1 and CDR2 (germline): SGHDN, FVKESK. With 4 bases clipped from V and 5 bases from J, the junction kept 9 bases outside the gene matches. The CDR3 loop spans 15 amino acids. CDR3 amino acids: CASSRSTGDQDTQYF. Incomplete CDR3 DNA: TGTGCCAGCAGCCGTTCTACAGGGGATCAAGATACG.

Notes on this clone: The read terminates 3 residues ahead of where the CDR3 ends, so the germline J gene completes it. The rearrangement uses TRBV7-9 and TRBJ2-1; D is undetermined. This CDR3 comprises 13 residues. V was cut by 11 bases and J by 0 bases, with 11 bases left in between. CDR1 and CDR2 (germline): SEHNR, FQNEAQ (reference sequence). Partial CDR3 DNA: TGTGCCCCCTCCCCTAGCTCCTACAATGAG. Its translation is CAPSPSSYNE. The full CDR3 sequence reads CAPSPSSYNEQFF.

The sequenced CDR3 bases are TGTGCCAGCGAAACTAGCGGGGGGACTAGCACAGATACC. Encoded protein: CASETSGGTSTDT. The entire CDR3 is CASETSGGTSTDTYTF. V is TRBV2 and J is TRBJ1-2; D possibly corresponds to TRBD1 (5 bases). The CDR3 is cut off 3 residues early in the read; its end comes from the germline J gene. This CDR3 has 16 amino acids. Germline CDR1 is SNHLY and CDR2 is FYNNEI.

About this clone itself: With the read ending 3 residues before the CDR3 end, the germline J gene is used to fill in that end. The chain combines TRBV29-1 with TRBJ2-7; D possibly corresponds to TRBD1 (5 bases). In germline, CDR1 is SQVTM, CDR2 ANQGSEA. The ends were cut back, 6 bases at V and 0 bases at J, with 15 bases in the middle. CDR3 length: 14 amino acids. CDR3 in amino acids: CSVEMGRSSYEQYF. Partial CDR3 DNA: TGCAGCGTCGAGATGGGGCGGAGCTCCTACGAG.

Of note for this clone: The sequenced fragment ends 3 residues before the CDR3 boundary, so the rest is inferred from the germline J gene. J is TRBJ1-1 and V is TRBV6-2 or TRBV6-3; 9 nucleotides line up with TRBD1. This CDR3 has 16 residues. Germline V gene sequence: CDR1 MNHEY, CDR2 SVGEGT. The V and J ends lost 5 bases and 3 bases, in that order; junction bases with no gene match: 10. The CDR3 DNA, read in part, is TGTGCCAGCAGTCTAACAGGGGGCCCTGCAGACACTGAA. Translated, it gives CASSLTGGPADTE. The entire CDR3 reads CASSLTGGPADTEAFF.

About this clone: The read ends 3 residues early relative to the CDR3; the germline J gene fills the gap. The V call is TRBV10-2, the J call TRBJ2-5, with a weak D call TRBD2 (5 bases). The germline V gene encodes CDR1 WSHSY and CDR2 SAAADI. The CDR3 is 11 amino acids. V lost 9 bases to trimming and J lost 5 bases, with 10 bases between them. This CDR3 reads CASRTRETQYF. The CDR3 DNA, read in part, is TGCGCCAGTCGGACTCGGGAGACC.

In regard to this clone: The missing CDR3 end, 3 residues past where the read stops, is filled in from the germline J gene. The chain is built from TRBV7-2 and TRBJ2-1; 11 bases map to TRBD2. This CDR3 region has 14 residues. V was pared by 1 base and J by 7 bases, with 0 bases of the junction left unmatched. CDR1 and CDR2 (germline): SGHTA, FQGNSA. The sequenced CDR3 bases are TGTGCCAGCAGCTTAGGACTAGCGGGGAATGAG. It translates to CASSLGLAGNE. The CDR3, in full, reads CASSLGLAGNEQFF.

On this clone: The CDR3 end lies 3 residues beyond the end of the read and is filled in from the germline J gene. The chain joins TRBV18 to TRBJ2-5; TRBD2 matches at 8 bases. The CDR3 is 14 residues long. CDR1 and CDR2 from the germline V gene are KGHSH and LQKENI. Trimming took 6 bases from V and 2 from J; bases not matched to a gene: 5. The CDR3 DNA, read in part, is TGTGCCAGCTCGGAGGGACTAGTGCAAGAGACC. Protein: CASSEGLVQET. Given in full, the CDR3 is CASSEGLVQETQYF.

Turning to this clone: The read comes to an end 3 residues before the CDR3 does, leaving the germline J gene to fill in the end. The gene calls are TRBV28 and TRBJ2-7; 7 bases fit TRBD1. This CDR3 spans 13 amino acids. The trim removed 7 bases at V and 2 bases at J, leaving 5 bases unmatched. Germline CDR1 MDHEN, CDR2 SYDVKM. Incomplete CDR3 DNA: TGTGCCAGCACAGAAGGACAGGCCTACGAG. It codes for CASTEGQAYE. The whole CDR3 is CASTEGQAYEQYF. Together with reference TRBV28 and TRBJ2-7, the CDR3 gives the full variable domain: DVKVTQSSRYLVKRTGEKVFLECVQDMDHENMFWYRQDPGLGLRLIYFSYDVKMKEKGDIPEGYSVSREKKERFSLILESASTNQTSMYLCASTEGQAYEQYFGPGTRLTVT.

On this clone itself: The read stops 3 residues short of the end of the CDR3; the missing end is completed from the germline J gene. The chain links TRBV7-6 to TRBJ2-2; D unclear. From germline, CDR1 is SGHVS and CDR2 FNYEAQ. V was trimmed by 0 bases and J by 2 bases, leaving 4 bases between them. This CDR3 spans 14 amino acids. Incomplete CDR3 DNA: TGTGCCAGCAGCTTAGCGGCCAACACCGGGGAG. Protein sequence: CASSLAANTGE. The whole CDR3 protein reads CASSLAANTGELFF.

As to this clone: The read terminates 3 residues before the CDR3 end, so the remaining end is supplied by the germline J gene. V gene TRBV6-2 or TRBV6-3 combines with J gene TRBJ1-5, with D possibly being TRBD1 (5 bases). This CDR3 contains 14 residues. CDR1 is MNHEY and CDR2 is SVGEGT in the germline V gene. Trimming pared 5 bases from V and 4 bases from J, leaving 12 bases between. CDR3 bases read: TGTGCCAGCAGTGGTTTGGGGGGGAATCAGCCC. It translates to CASSGLGGNQP. The CDR3 in full is CASSGLGGNQPQHF.

Points on this clone: The read comes to an end 3 residues before the CDR3 does, leaving the germline J gene to fill in the end. The gene calls are TRBV7-8 and TRBJ1-5, with D uncertain. Per germline, CDR1 SGHVS and CDR2 FQNEAQ. This CDR3 has 15 amino acids. V was clipped by 3 bases and J by 3 bases, with 12 bases between them. The CDR3 sequence: CASSFSLQSNQPQHF. CDR3 bases read: TGTGCCAGCAGCTTCAGTTTACAGTCCAATCAGCCC.